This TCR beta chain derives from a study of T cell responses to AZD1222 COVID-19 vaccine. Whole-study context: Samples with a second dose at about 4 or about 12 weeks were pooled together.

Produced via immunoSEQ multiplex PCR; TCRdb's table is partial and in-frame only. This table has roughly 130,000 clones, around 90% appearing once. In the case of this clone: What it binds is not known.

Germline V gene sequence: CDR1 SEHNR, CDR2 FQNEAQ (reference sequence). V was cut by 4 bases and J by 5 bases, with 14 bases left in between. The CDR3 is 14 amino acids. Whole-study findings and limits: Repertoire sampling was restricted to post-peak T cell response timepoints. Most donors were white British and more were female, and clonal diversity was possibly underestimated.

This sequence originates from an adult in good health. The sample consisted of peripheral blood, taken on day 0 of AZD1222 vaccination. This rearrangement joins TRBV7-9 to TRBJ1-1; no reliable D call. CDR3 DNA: TGTGCCAGCAGCTACCCACGGGCGGGTACTGAAGCTTTCTTT. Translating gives CASSYPRAGTEAFF.